Here is one T cell receptor (beta chain) with its context. Its specificity is unknown. Sequenced by immunoSEQ multiplex PCR; TCRdb stores in-frame clones only, minus some. The sample has tens of thousands of clones; 75% to 85% are singletons. This entry is derived from a study of T cells in localized non-small cell lung cancer. Study results and caveats: Uninvolved adjacent lung had more T cell clonality than any other tissue, topping tumor.

The CDR3 has 13 residues. The germline gives CDR1 MDHEN, CDR2 SYDVKM. V lost 8 bases and J lost 4, with 14 bases in between. Sequencing was performed on peripheral blood, taken before any cancer treatment. The rearrangement uses TRBV28 and TRBJ1-1; the D gene is possibly TRBD1 (5 bases). The clonotype comes from a female donor older than 55 with stage I lung adenocarcinoma. Here the CDR3 reads CASVGTPVTEAFF. CDR3 bases: TGTGCCAGCGTGGGGACCCCGGTCACTGAAGCTTTCTTT.